One T cell receptor beta chain is described in this entry. What it binds is unknown. The assay was immunoSEQ multiplex PCR, and TCRdb's table has in-frame clones only and misses some. The table includes tens of thousands of clones, around 87% detected once. This entry belongs to a study of OX40 agonist ivuxolimab in advanced cancers. Whole-study context: At doses from 0.01 to 10 mg/kg, patients were given intravenous ivuxolimab every 2 weeks. Study findings and constraints: Undetermined was the antigen specificity of the expanded peripheral T cells. At 0.1 to 3.0 mg/kg and by week 6, CD4+ and CD8+ T cells in the blood had expanded clonally. Average numbers of expanded clones were greater in CD8+ T cells than in CD4+.

Trimming at V came to 6 bases and at J to 4 bases, leaving 6 bases not matched to a gene. The germline V gene has CDR1 MDHEN and CDR2 SYDVKM. This CDR3 is 14 amino acids long. The TCR sequence derives from an adult with an advanced solid tumor such as melanoma, head and neck, liver or kidney cancer. The rearrangement uses TRBV28 and TRBJ2-3; TRBD2 agrees at 8 bases. The material sequenced was CD4+ or CD8+ T cells sorted from blood, taken in a trial of the OX40 agonist ivuxolimab. The CDR3 sequence is CASSSGGGSDTQYF. The CDR3 DNA reads as TGTGCCAGCAGCTCCGGGGGGGGGTCAGATACGCAGTATTTT.